This T cell receptor beta chain was identified in a study of blood T cell repertoires in COVID-19. Study in general: The United States, Italy and Spain were the sources of the acute and convalescent COVID-19 samples. Sources were T cells, B-cell-depleted T cells, or PBMCs; the material itself was cDNA or gDNA.

Authors' methods: From reference gene primer amplification, estimates of nucleated cell counts were derived. Profiled with immunoSEQ multiplex PCR; TCRdb holds only in-frame clones, not every one. The V and J calls and clone size were taken over from that table, and D and trimming were inferred from the DNA. The sample includes more than 200,000 clones, about 85% of them seen just once. The trim removed 6 bases at V and 9 bases at J, leaving 8 bases unmatched. There are 13 residues in the CDR3. Germline-derived CDR1 and CDR2 are MNHEY and SVGAGI. The sequencing input was peripheral blood. The chain has TRBV6-5 and TRBJ2-1; the match to TRBD2 covers 7 bases. The source is a man between 65 and 79 years old with acute or convalescent COVID-19. The CDR3 DNA reads as TGTGCCAGCAGCTCCCCGGGGGGAGGTGAGCAGTTCTTC. It yields the protein CASSSPGGGEQFF.